The 14 T cell receptor beta chains in this list originate from one sample, sequenced in a study of cytomegalovirus exposure and HLA in healthy donors (dated by TCRdb to about 2017). The method was the immunoSEQ multiplex PCR assay. For the multiplex PCR, a mixture combining 60 forward primers for TCR Vbeta segments and 13 reverse primers for TCR Jbeta segments was used. Imported from immuneACCESS, the table was reduced by TCRdb to in-frame sequences with V and J called. These copies leave out some clones; in studies compared against another copy, an unresolved V gene accounts for under half, and the cause of the remainder is not known. The sample has approximately 150,000 clones on record, more than 80% of them singletons. The top ten clones comprise 13% of the sample. Sequenced: PBMCs. The receptors were sampled from a woman aged 45-65 years in good health and CMV-seronegative.

This clone was detected a few times. J is TRBJ2-2 and V is TRBV9; possible D gene TRBD1, 6 bases. Trimming stripped 3 bases from V and 6 bases from J, with 21 bases between. In germline, CDR1 is SGDLS, CDR2 YYNGEE. The CDR3 runs to 17 residues. CDR3 residues: CASSASSTQGRSGELFF. CDR3 nucleotides: TGTGCCAGCAGCGCATCCTCTACACAGGGAAGGTCCGGGGAGCTGTTTTTT.

This clone was seen a handful of times. The chain joins TRBV7-9 to TRBJ2-1; D is perhaps TRBD2 (5 bases). The CDR3 contains 16 residues. From germline, CDR1 is SEHNR and CDR2 FQNEAQ (reference sequence). V was cut by 2 bases and J by 8 bases, with 19 bases left in between. The CDR3 sequence: CASSLWLDEGGDEQFF. The CDR3 DNA sequence: TGTGCCAGCAGCTTATGGTTGGACGAAGGAGGCGATGAGCAGTTCTTC.

The J gene is TRBJ1-5, the V gene TRBV18, with D possibly matching TRBD1 (6 bases). CDR3 size: 15 residues. V gave up 4 bases and J gave up 1 base, with 11 bases separating them. Germline V gives CDR1 KGHSH, CDR2 LQKENI. CDR3 coding DNA: TGTGCCAGCTCACGGACAGTCCAGAGCAATCAGCCCCAGCATTTT. Its protein is CASSRTVQSNQPQHF.

V gene TRBV19 combines with J gene TRBJ2-5, with 8 bases matching TRBD2. The J call is in doubt because the DNA end fits TRBJ2-7 better. This CDR3 has 14 amino acids. Germline loops: CDR1 LNHDA, CDR2 SQIVND (reference sequence). The CDR3 protein is CASSMERGHYEQYF. The CDR3 bases are TGTGCCAGTAGTATGGAGCGGGGGCACTACGAGCAGTACTTC.

The chain is built from TRBV7-2 and TRBJ1-5; perhaps TRBD1 as D (5 bases). The CDR3 is 14 residues long. From germline, CDR1 is SGHTA and CDR2 FQGNSA. Trimming took off 1 base at V and 4 bases at J, with 8 bases between the two ends. CDR3 amino acids: CASSLVAGNQPQHF. The DNA for the CDR3 is TGTGCCAGCAGCTTAGTGGCAGGGAATCAGCCCCAGCATTTT.

The V gene is TRBV5-5, the J gene TRBJ2-7; 8 nucleotides agree with TRBD2. Germline CDR1 is SGHKS and CDR2 is YYEKEE (reference sequence). Trimming at V came to 4 bases and at J to 4 bases, leaving 7 bases not matched to a gene. This CDR3 spans 14 amino acids. CDR3 amino acids: CASSVGLVLYEQYF. The CDR3, as DNA: TGTGCCAGCAGCGTGGGACTAGTACTTTACGAGCAGTACTTC. Supplemented by reference TRBV5-5 and TRBJ2-7, the full variable domain reads DAGVTQSPTHLIKTRGQQVTLRCSPISGHKSVSWYQQVLGQGPQFIFQYYEKEERGRGNFPDRFSARQFPNYSSELNVNALLLGDSALYLCASSVGLVLYEQYFGPGTRLTVT.

Comment on this clone: One junction end disagrees with the germline gene, perhaps due to a read error. Other DNA sequences in this specimen translate into the identical CDR3. This chain joins TRBV6-1 and TRBJ1-3; TRBD1 matches at 7 bases. Per the germline V gene, CDR1 is MNHNS and CDR2 is SASEGT. The CDR3 extends over 19 amino acids. The CDR3 is CASSGRDSPLTNSGNTIYF. In DNA form, the CDR3 reads TGTGCCAGTAGTGGACGGGACAGTCCCCTTACGAACTCTGGAAACACCATATATTTT.

This clone was counted a single time. V is TRBV7-8 and J is TRBJ1-2; perhaps TRBD1 as D (6 bases). Trimming cost V 4 bases and J 6 bases, with 15 bases left between them. The CDR3 has 14 residues. Germline V CDR1 and CDR2: SGHVS, FQNEAQ. The CDR3 nucleotides are TGTGCCAGCAGCTCCCCAGGGGAAGCTGATGGCTACACCTTC. Amino acids: CASSSPGEADGYTF.

This clone was picked up a small number of times. The chain links TRBV5-4 to TRBJ2-3; D call uncertain. With 4 bases removed from V and 6 bases from J, the gap between germline ends came to 15 bases. The CDR3 contains 14 residues. The germline V gene encodes CDR1 SGHNT and CDR2 YYREEE (reference sequence). CDR3: CASSISGATDTQYF. The CDR3 region has the DNA TGTGCCAGCAGCATTTCCGGAGCTACGGATACGCAGTATTTT.

The chain recombines TRBV4-1 with TRBJ2-3; D is unclear. The CDR3 runs 15 residues. The germline gives CDR1 MGHRA, CDR2 YSYEKL. Trimming took 4 bases from V and 6 from J, leaving 17 bases between them. CDR3 sequence (DNA): TGCGCCAGCAGCCTTGGCGGCAGCCACTCGGATACGCAGTATTTT. Its protein product is CASSLGGSHSDTQYF.

This chain links TRBV13 with TRBJ2-2, with D tentatively TRBD2 (5 bases). This CDR3 comprises 15 residues. The ends were cut back, 1 base at V and 3 bases at J, with 9 bases in the middle. Germline CDR1 PRHDT, CDR2 FYEKMQ (reference sequence). The CDR3 nucleotides are TGTGCCAGCAGCTTAGCCGGGGATTACACCGGGGAGCTGTTTTTT. Translating it yields CASSLAGDYTGELFF.

This clone has just a few counts. This rearrangement joins TRBV6-5 to TRBJ1-5; D is possibly TRBD1 (5 bases). V was pared by 2 bases and J by 3 bases, with 11 bases between. CDR3 length equals 15 residues. The germline V gene encodes CDR1 MNHEY and CDR2 SVGAGI. This CDR3 is CASSYVRGYNQPQHF. CDR3 coding DNA: TGTGCCAGCAGTTACGTCCGGGGGTACAATCAGCCCCAGCATTTT.

This chain joins TRBV27 and TRBJ1-4, with D unresolved. CDR1 and CDR2 from the germline V gene are MNHEY and SMNVEV (reference sequence). The germline V and J ends were trimmed by 6 bases and 0 bases, with 11 bases remaining between them. The CDR3 covers 15 residues. CDR3 amino acids: CASRSLWPTNEKLFF. DNA of the CDR3: TGTGCCAGCAGGTCTCTGTGGCCAACTAATGAAAAACTGTTTTTT.

Concerning this clone itself: The junction does not match germline at one end; this may be a read error. The chain employs TRBV5-1 and TRBJ2-1; 10 nucleotides match TRBD2. There are 14 residues in the CDR3. The V gene's germline CDR1 is SGHRS and CDR2 YFSETQ. CDR3 sequence reads: CASSLGVSGGPPVF. CDR3 bases: TGCGCCAGCAGCTTGGGCGTTAGCGGGGGGCCCCCGGTCTTC.